The T cell receptor beta chain described here comes from a study of blood T cell repertoires in COVID-19. Sequencing used immunoSEQ multiplex PCR; TCRdb keeps in-frame clones, though not all of them. The table has a few hundred thousand clones, around 83% seen once. Trimming removed 5 bases at V and 5 bases at J, with 13 bases between. This CDR3 region has 13 residues. Germline CDR1 is MNHEY and CDR2 is SVGAGI. The sample was peripheral blood. The TCR was taken from a man between 45 and 60 years old with active or convalescent COVID-19. The J gene is TRBJ2-7, the V gene TRBV6-5; D is undetermined. CDR3 loop: CASSQSPRNEQYF. The DNA of the CDR3 is TGTGCCAGCAGTCAGAGTCCGAGGAACGAGCAGTACTTC.